Below, 16 T cell receptor beta chains from the same sample are listed, as sequenced in a study of blood T cell repertoires in COVID-19. Clones were sequenced by immunoSEQ multiplex PCR, and TCRdb holds only the in-frame ones, with some missing. Seen here are hundreds of thousands of clones, 70% to 90% observed once, and the top ten hold 7.1%. The sequenced material came from peripheral blood. The receptors were gathered from a woman aged 55-69 years with COVID-19, enrolled during active disease.

A note on this clone: Other nucleotide sequences in the sample specify the same CDR3. The chain uses TRBV9 and TRBJ2-3; D is uncertain. The germline V gene has CDR1 SGDLS and CDR2 YYNGEE. Between the trimmed V and J ends, which lost 5 bases and 6 bases, there was a span of 7 bases. The CDR3 sequence is 11 residues long. CDR3 amino acids: CASSPRDTQYF. The CDR3 coding sequence is TGTGCCAGCAGTCCCAGGGATACGCAGTATTTT.

The chain carries TRBV4-1 and TRBJ2-4, with 16 bases aligning to TRBD2. The CDR3 is 15 residues long. The germline gives CDR1 MGHRA, CDR2 YSYEKL. The junction had 4 bases not matched to a gene; V was cut back by 3 bases and J by 11 bases. The CDR3 protein is CASSHAGTSGGVQYF. The CDR3 DNA reads as TGCGCCAGCAGCCATGCTGGGACTAGCGGGGGGGTTCAGTACTTC.

This rearrangement joins TRBV7-9 to TRBJ2-7, with D possibly matching TRBD2 (5 bases). Germline assignment: CDR1 SEHNR and CDR2 FQNEAQ (reference sequence). The V end was cut by 1 base, the J end by 3 bases, with 10 bases between. The CDR3 extends over 14 amino acids. The CDR3 reads CASSLEAGIYEQYF. The CDR3 nucleotides are TGTGCCAGCAGCTTAGAGGCCGGGATCTACGAGCAGTACTTC.

The chain employs TRBV5-5 and TRBJ1-6; 7 positions agree with TRBD1. The ends lost 2 bases at V and 11 bases at J; junction bases unmatched: 7. Germline V gene sequence: CDR1 SGHKS, CDR2 YYEKEE (reference sequence). This CDR3 is built from 14 residues. For the CDR3, the DNA is TGTGCCAGCAGCTTCGACAGGGCTAGGGCACCCCTCCACTTT. Protein sequence: CASSFDRARAPLHF.

The V and J genes are TRBV7-8 and TRBJ1-2; 8 bases agree with TRBD1. The CDR3 loop spans 13 amino acids. The trim removed 4 bases at V and 4 bases at J, leaving 2 bases unmatched. The germline gives CDR1 SGHVS, CDR2 FQNEAQ. The CDR3 loop reads CASSYDRGYGYTF. The DNA for the CDR3 is TGTGCCAGCAGCTATGACAGGGGCTATGGCTACACCTTC.

With regard to this clone: Different DNA sequences within this sample yield the same CDR3. The J gene is TRBJ2-7, the V gene TRBV9; 7 bases fit TRBD2. Germline loops: CDR1 SGDLS, CDR2 YYNGEE. The CDR3 has 14 amino acids. The ends lost 0 bases at V and 2 bases at J; junction bases unmatched: 2. This CDR3 reads CASSVGGGTYEQYF. Written as DNA, the CDR3 is TGTGCCAGCAGCGTAGGGGGGGGTACCTACGAGCAGTACTTC.

The chain carries TRBV28 and TRBJ1-5; D call uncertain. The V gene's germline CDR1 is MDHEN and CDR2 SYDVKM. CDR3 length: 13 amino acids. V lost 3 bases to trimming and J lost 4 bases, with 7 bases between them. Here the CDR3 DNA reads TGTGCCAGCAGTTTTGCGGGGAATCAGCCCCAGCATTTT. Residues: CASSFAGNQPQHF.

This chain links TRBV5-1 with TRBJ2-1; D not resolved. Germline CDR1 SGHRS, CDR2 YFSETQ. The CDR3 is made up of 16 amino acids. Trimming stripped 0 bases from V and 0 bases from J, with 10 bases between. DNA for the CDR3: TGCGCCAGCAGCTTGGTCTTGCGTAGCTCCTACAATGAGCAGTTCTTC. Its protein is CASSLVLRSSYNEQFF.

The V gene is TRBV5-1, the J gene TRBJ2-1; TRBD2 might be the D (7 bases). The CDR3 runs 15 residues. With 8 bases removed from V and 3 bases from J, the gap between germline ends came to 18 bases. Germline V CDR1 and CDR2: SGHRS, YFSETQ. The CDR3 coding sequence is TGCGCCAGTGTAGAGGGCGGGGGCGTCTACAATGAGCAGTTCTTC. Translated, it gives CASVEGGGVYNEQFF. The variable domain in full, completed from reference TRBV5-1 and TRBJ2-1, reads KAGVTQTPRYLIKTRGQQVTLSCSPISGHRSVSWYQQTPGQGLQFLFEYFSETQRNKGNFPGRFSGRQFSNSRSEMNVSTLELGDSALYLCASVEGGGVYNEQFFGPGTRLTVL.

The chain employs TRBV27 and TRBJ2-3, with TRBD2 matching over 9 bases. The ends lost 5 bases at V and 6 bases at J; junction bases unmatched: 12. The germline V gene encodes CDR1 MNHEY and CDR2 SMNVEV (reference sequence). The CDR3 runs to 16 residues. The CDR3 region is CASSPFLAGISDTQYF. As DNA, the CDR3 is TGTGCCAGCAGTCCCTTTCTAGCGGGGATTTCGGATACGCAGTATTTT.

V and J are TRBV6-2 or TRBV6-3 and TRBJ2-7; TRBD1 matches 12 bases. This CDR3 has 15 amino acids. V was clipped by 6 bases and J by 5 bases; unmatched bases: 8. CDR1 MNHEY and CDR2 SVGEGT come from the germline V gene. The CDR3 region is CASSDGTGGKDEQYF. CDR3 bases: TGTGCCAGCAGCGACGGGACAGGGGGCAAGGACGAGCAGTACTTC.

This sequence joins TRBV11-3 and TRBJ2-3; 13 bases are a match to TRBD2. The CDR3 covers 16 residues. CDR1 is SGHNT, CDR2 YENEEA, per germline. V was pared by 4 bases and J by 0 bases, with 1 base of the junction left unmatched. CDR3 residues: CASSSGLAGSTDTQYF. As DNA, the CDR3 is TGTGCCAGCAGCTCGGGACTAGCGGGGAGCACAGATACGCAGTATTTT.

The genes are TRBV7-8 and TRBJ2-1; TRBD2 matches at 11 bases. The germline V gene encodes CDR1 SGHVS and CDR2 FQNEAQ. CDR3 length: 16 residues. With 5 bases clipped from V and 0 bases from J, the junction kept 3 bases outside the gene matches. The CDR3 bases are TGTGCCAGCAGCCCTAGCGGGGGGCGCTCCTACAATGAGCAGTTCTTC. Amino acids: CASSPSGGRSYNEQFF.

The chain joins TRBV19 to TRBJ1-2, with 9 bases lining up with TRBD1. With V trimmed by 4 bases and J by 1 base, 1 base remained unmatched. The germline V gene encodes CDR1 LNHDA and CDR2 SQIVND (reference sequence). The CDR3 consists of 14 residues. CDR3 in DNA: TGTGCCAGTAGTAGGGACAGGGATAACTATGGCTACACCTTC. Translated, it gives CASSRDRDNYGYTF.

This clone was seen only a few times. The genes are TRBV6-1 and TRBJ2-1; 9 nucleotides align to TRBD1. Unmatched junction bases numbered 17, after V lost 4 bases and J lost 4 bases. The CDR3 extends over 19 amino acids. From germline, CDR1 is MNHNS and CDR2 SASEGT. CDR3 protein: CASSVGQGGLVASYNEQFF. For the CDR3, the DNA is TGTGCCAGCAGTGTGGGACAGGGAGGTTTGGTCGCCTCTTACAATGAGCAGTTCTTC.

A single count supports this clone. The DNA of the CDR3 is TGCGCCAGCAGCCCCGGGGCAGGGGGCTATGGCTACACCTTC. Translated: CASSPGAGGYGYTF. V usage is TRBV5-1 and J usage is TRBJ1-2, with 7 bases lining up with TRBD1. With 4 bases clipped from V and 4 bases from J, the junction kept 7 bases outside the gene matches. CDR3 size: 14 residues. Per the germline V gene, CDR1 is SGHRS and CDR2 is YFSETQ.